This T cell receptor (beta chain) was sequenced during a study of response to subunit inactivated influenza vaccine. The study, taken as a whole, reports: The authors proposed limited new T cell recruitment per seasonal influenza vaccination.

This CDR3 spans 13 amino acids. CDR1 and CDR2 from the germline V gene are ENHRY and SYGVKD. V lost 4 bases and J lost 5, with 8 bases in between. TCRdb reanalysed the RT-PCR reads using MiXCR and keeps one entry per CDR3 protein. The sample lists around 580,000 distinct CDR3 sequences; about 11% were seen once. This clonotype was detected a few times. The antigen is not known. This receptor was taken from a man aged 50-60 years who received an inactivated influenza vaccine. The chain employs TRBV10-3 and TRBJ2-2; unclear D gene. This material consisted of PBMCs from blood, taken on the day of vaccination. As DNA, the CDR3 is TGTGCCATCAGTGGGAAGGAAACCGGGGAGCTGTTTTTT. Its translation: CAISGKETGELFF.